This TCR beta chain was retrieved from a study of blood T cell repertoires in COVID-19. The CDR3 is 18 amino acids. J lost 6 bases, V lost 2 bases, and 15 bases had no gene match. Germline V gene data show CDR1 as SNHLY and CDR2 as FYNNEI. Under the authors' procedure: Nucleated cell number was recorded as an estimate derived from reference gene primer amplification. The repertoire was sequenced with immunoSEQ multiplex PCR; TCRdb's copy has only in-frame clones and lacks some. That table supplies the V and J calls and clone size; D and trimming were determined from the DNA. The table records about 210,000 clones, roughly nine tenths of them present only once. Researchers sorted participants into cohorts using their self-reported clinical history.

The specimen was PBMCs or T cells enriched from blood (not recorded which). The genes are TRBV2 and TRBJ2-1; TRBD2 matches at 8 bases. The receptor comes from a woman under 30 who had recovered from COVID-19. CDR3 residues: CASSEWGGLGPVGNEQFF. The CDR3 DNA sequence: TGTGCCAGCAGTGAATGGGGGGGACTAGGACCCGTTGGCAATGAGCAGTTCTTC.